This TCR beta chain stems from a study of response to subunit inactivated influenza vaccine. Overall study results and limits: Only a handful of new T cells, the authors suggested, are recruited with each seasonal influenza vaccination.

Deletions cut 1 base from V and 0 bases from J, with 11 bases between. Germline V gene data show CDR1 as SGHKS and CDR2 as YYEKEE (reference sequence). The CDR3 contains 17 residues. TCRdb re-called the RT-PCR reads with MiXCR, one entry per CDR3 protein. Of about 520,000 distinct CDR3 sequences listed, approximately 7.8% were seen once; the top ten hold about an eighth. As regards this clonotype: Its target is not known.

This sample comprised PBMCs from blood, obtained around 25 months after vaccination. The genes are TRBV5-5 and TRBJ1-6; D remains ambiguous. This receptor was identified in a man aged 50 to 75 who received an inactivated influenza vaccine. The CDR3 protein is CASSLRNPSSYNSPLHF. In nucleotides, the CDR3 is TGTGCCAGCAGCTTGAGGAACCCGAGCTCCTATAATTCACCCCTCCACTTT.